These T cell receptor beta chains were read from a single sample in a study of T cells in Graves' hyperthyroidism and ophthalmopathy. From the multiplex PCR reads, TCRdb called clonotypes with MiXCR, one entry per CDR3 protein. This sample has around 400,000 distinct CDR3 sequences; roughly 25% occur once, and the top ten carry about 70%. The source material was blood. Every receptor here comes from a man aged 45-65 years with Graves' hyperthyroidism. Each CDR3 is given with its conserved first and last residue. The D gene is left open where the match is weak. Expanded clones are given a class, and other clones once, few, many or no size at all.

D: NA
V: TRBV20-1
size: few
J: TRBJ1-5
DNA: TGCAGTGCAAGTAGGGGAGAAATTAGCAATCAGCCCCAGCATTTT
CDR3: CSASRGEISNQPQHF

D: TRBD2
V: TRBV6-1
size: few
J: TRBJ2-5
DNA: TGTGCCAGCAGTTCCCAAGGACTAGCGGGAGGGACCCAGTACTTC
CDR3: CASSSQGLAGGTQYF

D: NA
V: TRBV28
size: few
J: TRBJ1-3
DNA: TGTGCCAGCAGTTTAACCCCCGGAAACACCATATATTTT
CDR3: CASSLTPGNTIYF

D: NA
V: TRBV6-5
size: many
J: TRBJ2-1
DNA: TGTGCCAGCAGTTACGAAGAGGGATCCTACAATGAGCAGTTCTTC
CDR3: CASSYEEGSYNEQFF

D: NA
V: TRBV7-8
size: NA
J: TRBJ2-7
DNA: TGTGCCAGCAGCCCCCAGGACAGCCTCTACGAGCAGTACTTC
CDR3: CASSPQDSLYEQYF

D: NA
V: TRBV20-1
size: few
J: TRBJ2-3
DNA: TGCAGTGCTAGCGTTCAGGGTCCAACGTGGTTGGGTCCAGATACGCAGTATTTT
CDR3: CSASVQGPTWLGPDTQYF

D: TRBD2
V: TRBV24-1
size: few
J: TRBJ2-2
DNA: TGTGCCACCAGTGATCTAAATTTGGGTCTAGCGGAGTACACCGGGGAGCTGTTTTTT
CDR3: CATSDLNLGLAEYTGELFF

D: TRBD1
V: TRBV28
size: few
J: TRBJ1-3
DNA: TGTGCCAGCAGCGCGGGACAGTTGTTCTCTGGAAACACCATATATTTT
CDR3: CASSAGQLFSGNTIYF

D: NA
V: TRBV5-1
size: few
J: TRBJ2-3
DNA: TGCGCCAGCAGCTGGGAAACAGGGTCTACGCAGTATTTT
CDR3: CASSWETGSTQYF

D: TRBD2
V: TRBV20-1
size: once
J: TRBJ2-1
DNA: TGCAGTGCTATGAGACTAGCGGGAAGTGAGCAGTTCTTC
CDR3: CSAMRLAGSEQFF

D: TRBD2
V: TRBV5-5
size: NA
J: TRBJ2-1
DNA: TGTGCCAGCAGCTTGACGGGACTAAACGTCCATGAGCAGTTCTTC
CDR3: CASSLTGLNVHEQFF

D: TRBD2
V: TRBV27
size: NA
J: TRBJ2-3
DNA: TGTGCCAGCAGTTCCCTCCAACTAGCGGGAGGGGGGGATACGCAGTATTTT
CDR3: CASSSLQLAGGGDTQYF

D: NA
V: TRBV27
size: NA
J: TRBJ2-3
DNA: TGTGCCAGCAGTTCTCCGGGGGCAGATACGCAGTATTTT
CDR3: CASSSPGADTQYF

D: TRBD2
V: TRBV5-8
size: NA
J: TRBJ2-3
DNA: TGTGCCAGCAGCTTGGGTGCTAGCGGGAGTTTGTTGGATACGCAGTATTTT
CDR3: CASSLGASGSLLDTQYF

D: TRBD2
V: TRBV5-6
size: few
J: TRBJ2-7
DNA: TGTGCCAGCATCCTTAGCGGGTCTAGCGGGGACGAGCAGTACTTC
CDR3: CASILSGSSGDEQYF

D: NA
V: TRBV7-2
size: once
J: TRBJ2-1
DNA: TGTGCCAGCAGCTTGGACGGATACTCCTACAATGAGCAGTTCTTC
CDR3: CASSLDGYSYNEQFF

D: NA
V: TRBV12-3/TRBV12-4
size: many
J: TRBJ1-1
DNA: TGTGCCAGCAACAAAAACAGGAACACTGAAGCTTTCTTT
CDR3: CASNKNRNTEAFF

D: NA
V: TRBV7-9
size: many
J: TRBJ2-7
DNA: TGTGCCAGCAGCGTTGCCGGGACACACTACGAGCAGTACTTC
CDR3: CASSVAGTHYEQYF

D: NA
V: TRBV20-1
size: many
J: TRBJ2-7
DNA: TGCAGTGCTAGGACGGGACACCCCTCCTACGAGCAGTACTTC
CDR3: CSARTGHPSYEQYF

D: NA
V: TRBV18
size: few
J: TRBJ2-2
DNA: TGTGCCAGCTCACCAAAGCAGAGCACCGGGGAGCTGTTTTTT
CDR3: CASSPKQSTGELFF

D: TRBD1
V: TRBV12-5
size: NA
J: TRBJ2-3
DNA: TGTGCTAGTGGTCAAGACAGGGCATCCACAGATACGCAGTATTTT
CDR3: CASGQDRASTDTQYF

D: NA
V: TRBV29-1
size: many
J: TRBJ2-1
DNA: TGCAGCGTTGAAGCGGCGCGGTCCGGGCCATACAATGAGCAGTTCTTC
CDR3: CSVEAARSGPYNEQFF

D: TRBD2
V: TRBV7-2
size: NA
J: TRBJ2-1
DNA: TGTGCCAGCAGTTCCCGGCTAGCGGGAGCTACTGACAATGAGCAGTTCTTC
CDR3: CASSSRLAGATDNEQFF

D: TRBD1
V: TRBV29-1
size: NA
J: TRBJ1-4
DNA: TGCAGCGTGGGACAGCTTGGCACTAATGAAAAACTGTTTTTT
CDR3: CSVGQLGTNEKLFF

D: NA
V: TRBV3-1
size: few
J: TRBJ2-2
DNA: TGTGCCAGCAGCAAGGACAGCACCGGGGAGCTGTTTTTT
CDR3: CASSKDSTGELFF

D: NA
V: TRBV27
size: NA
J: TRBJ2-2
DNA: TGTGCCAGCAGTTTGGTGGCAGACACCGGGGAGCTGTTTTTT
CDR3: CASSLVADTGELFF

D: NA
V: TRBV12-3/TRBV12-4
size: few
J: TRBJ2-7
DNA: TGTGCCAGCAGTTTGGGTGGGAGGAGGGACGAGCAGTACTTC
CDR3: CASSLGGRRDEQYF

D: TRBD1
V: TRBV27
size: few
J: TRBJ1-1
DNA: TGTGCCAGCGCAGGGGGGCTATACCGGAACACTGAAGCTTTCTTT
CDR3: CASAGGLYRNTEAFF

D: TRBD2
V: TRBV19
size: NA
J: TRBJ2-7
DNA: TGTGCCAGTAGCCCGGGACTAGCGGGTTTGCAGCAGTACTTC
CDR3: CASSPGLAGLQQYF

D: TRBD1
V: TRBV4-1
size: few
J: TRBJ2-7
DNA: TGCGCCAGCAGCCCGGGAAACAGGGACAGGGATTACGAGCAGTACTTC
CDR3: CASSPGNRDRDYEQYF

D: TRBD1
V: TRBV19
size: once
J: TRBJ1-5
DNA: TGTGCCAGTAGTATATTAGGGACAGGGGGGAATCAGCCCCAGCATTTT
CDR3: CASSILGTGGNQPQHF

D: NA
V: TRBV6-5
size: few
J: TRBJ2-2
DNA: TGTGCCAGCAGTTACTCGACTCTAGCGAACACCGGGGAGCTGTTTTTT
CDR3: CASSYSTLANTGELFF

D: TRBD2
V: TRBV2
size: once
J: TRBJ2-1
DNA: TGTGCCACCACTAGCGGGAAATACAATGAGCAGTTCTTC
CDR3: CATTSGKYNEQFF

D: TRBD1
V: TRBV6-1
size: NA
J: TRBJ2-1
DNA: TGTGCCAGCAGGTGGACAGGGGGTATCGATGAGCAGTTCTTC
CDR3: CASRWTGGIDEQFF

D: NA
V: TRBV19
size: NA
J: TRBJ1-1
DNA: TGTGCCAGTAGTAAGACATGGGTTACTGAAGCTTTCTTT
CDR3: CASSKTWVTEAFF

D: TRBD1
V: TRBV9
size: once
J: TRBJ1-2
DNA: TGTGCCAGCAGCGATTCCCGGACAGGGGCTGACTATGGCTACACCTTC
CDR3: CASSDSRTGADYGYTF

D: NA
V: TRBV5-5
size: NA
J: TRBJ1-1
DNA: TGTGCCAGCAGCTTACAATTAGACACTGAAGCTTTCTTT
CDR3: CASSLQLDTEAFF

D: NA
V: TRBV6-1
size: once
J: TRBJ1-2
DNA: TGTGCCAGCAGAACAGCCCTTACAGGGTTTGGCTACACCTTC
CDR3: CASRTALTGFGYTF

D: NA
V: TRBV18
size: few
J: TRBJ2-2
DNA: TGTGCCAGCTCACCCTCAATCACCGGGGAGCTGTTTTTT
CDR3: CASSPSITGELFF

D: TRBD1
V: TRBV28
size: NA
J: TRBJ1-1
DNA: TGTGCCAGCAAGGACAGGGTGTTAGCCGGCACTGAAGCTTTCTTT
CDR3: CASKDRVLAGTEAFF

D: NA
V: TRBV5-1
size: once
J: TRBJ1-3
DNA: TGCGCCAGCAGCTCTGGGGGAGCCGAGTCTGGAAACACCATATATTTT
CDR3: CASSSGGAESGNTIYF

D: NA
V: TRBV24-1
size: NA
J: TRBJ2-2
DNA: TGTGCCACCAGTGATAGCGGACAGCTCCTTGGGGACACCGGGGAGCTGTTTTTT
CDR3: CATSDSGQLLGDTGELFF

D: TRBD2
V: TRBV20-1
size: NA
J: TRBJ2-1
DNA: TGCAGTGCTTCGAAGCGGGAGTGGGTCTATGAGCAGTTCTTC
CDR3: CSASKREWVYEQFF